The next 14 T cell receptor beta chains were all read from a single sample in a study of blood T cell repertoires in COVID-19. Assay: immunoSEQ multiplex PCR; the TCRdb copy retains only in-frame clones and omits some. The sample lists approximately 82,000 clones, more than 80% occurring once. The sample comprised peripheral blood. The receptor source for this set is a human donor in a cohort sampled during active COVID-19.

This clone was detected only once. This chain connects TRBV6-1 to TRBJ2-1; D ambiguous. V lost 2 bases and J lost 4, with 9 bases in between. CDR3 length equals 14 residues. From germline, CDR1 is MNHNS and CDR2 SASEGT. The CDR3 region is CASSEIPGYNEQFF. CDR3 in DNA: TGTGCCAGCAGTGAAATTCCCGGTTACAATGAGCAGTTCTTC.

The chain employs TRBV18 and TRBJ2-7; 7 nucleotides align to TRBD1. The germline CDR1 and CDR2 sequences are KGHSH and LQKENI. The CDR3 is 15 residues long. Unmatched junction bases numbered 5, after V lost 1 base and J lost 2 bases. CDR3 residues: CASSPRNQGAYEQYF. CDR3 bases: TGTGCCAGCTCACCACGGAACCAGGGGGCCTACGAGCAGTACTTC.

The CDR3 loop is CASSFDRGRTYGYTF. The DNA of the CDR3 is TGCGCCAGCAGCTTTGACAGGGGGCGCACCTATGGCTACACCTTC. The genes are TRBV5-1 and TRBJ1-2; 10 nucleotides align to TRBD1. V was clipped by 2 bases and J by 4 bases; unmatched bases: 5. This CDR3 has 15 amino acids. The germline V gene has CDR1 SGHRS and CDR2 YFSETQ.

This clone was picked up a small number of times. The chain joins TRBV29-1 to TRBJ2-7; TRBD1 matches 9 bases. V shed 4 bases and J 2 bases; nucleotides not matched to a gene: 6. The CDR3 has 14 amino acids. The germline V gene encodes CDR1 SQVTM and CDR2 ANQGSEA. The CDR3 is CSVGVGTGTYEQYF. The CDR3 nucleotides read TGCAGCGTTGGGGTCGGGACAGGGACCTACGAGCAGTACTTC.

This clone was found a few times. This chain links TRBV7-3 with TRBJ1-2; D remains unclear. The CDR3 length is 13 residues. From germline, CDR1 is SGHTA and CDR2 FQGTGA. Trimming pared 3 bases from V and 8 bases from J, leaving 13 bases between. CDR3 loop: CASSLAGSGGYTF. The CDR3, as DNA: TGTGCCAGCAGCTTGGCGGGGTCAGGAGGCTACACCTTC.

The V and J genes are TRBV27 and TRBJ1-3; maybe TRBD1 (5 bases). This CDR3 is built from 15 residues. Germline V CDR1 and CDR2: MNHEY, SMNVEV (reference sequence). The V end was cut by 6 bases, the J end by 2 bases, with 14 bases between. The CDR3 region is CASRPGLEPGNTIYF. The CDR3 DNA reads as TGTGCCAGCAGGCCAGGGCTCGAACCTGGAAACACCATATATTTT.

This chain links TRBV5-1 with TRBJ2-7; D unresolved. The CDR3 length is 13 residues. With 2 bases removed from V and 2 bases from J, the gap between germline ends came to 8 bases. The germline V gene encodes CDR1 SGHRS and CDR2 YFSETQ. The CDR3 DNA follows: TGCGCCAGCAGCTTTAAGCAGGCCTACGAGCAGTACTTC. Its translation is CASSFKQAYEQYF.

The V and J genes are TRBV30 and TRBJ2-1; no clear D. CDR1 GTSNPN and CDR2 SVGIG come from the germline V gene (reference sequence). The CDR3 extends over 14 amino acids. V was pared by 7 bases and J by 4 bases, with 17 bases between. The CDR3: CASMRRQVYNEQFF. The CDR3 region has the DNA TGTGCCTCCATGAGACGGCAGGTGTACAATGAGCAGTTCTTC.

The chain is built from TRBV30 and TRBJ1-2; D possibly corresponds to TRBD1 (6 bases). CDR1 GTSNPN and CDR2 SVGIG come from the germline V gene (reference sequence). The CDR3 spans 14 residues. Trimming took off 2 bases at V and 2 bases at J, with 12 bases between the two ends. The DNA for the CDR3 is TGTGCCTGGAGTCTACAGGGATTAAACTATGGCTACACCTTC. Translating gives CAWSLQGLNYGYTF.

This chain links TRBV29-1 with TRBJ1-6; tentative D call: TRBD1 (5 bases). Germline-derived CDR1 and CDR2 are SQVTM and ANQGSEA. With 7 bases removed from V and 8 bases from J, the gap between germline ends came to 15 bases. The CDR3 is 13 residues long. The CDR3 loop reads CSALTGGDSPLHF. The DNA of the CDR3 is TGCAGCGCCCTGACCGGGGGAGATTCACCCCTCCACTTT.

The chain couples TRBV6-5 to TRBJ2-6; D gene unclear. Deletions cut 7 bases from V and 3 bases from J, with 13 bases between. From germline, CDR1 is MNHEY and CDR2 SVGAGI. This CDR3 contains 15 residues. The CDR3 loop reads CASTSGLYGANVLTF. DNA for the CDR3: TGTGCCAGCACGTCCGGGTTATATGGGGCCAACGTCCTGACTTTC.

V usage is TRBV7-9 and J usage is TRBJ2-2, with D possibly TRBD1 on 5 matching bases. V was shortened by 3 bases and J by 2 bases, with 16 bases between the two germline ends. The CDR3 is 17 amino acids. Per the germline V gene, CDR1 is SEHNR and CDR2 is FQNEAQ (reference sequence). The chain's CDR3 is CASSFSKTAGNTGELFF. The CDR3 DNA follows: TGTGCCAGCAGCTTTTCCAAGACAGCTGGCAACACCGGGGAGCTGTTTTTT.

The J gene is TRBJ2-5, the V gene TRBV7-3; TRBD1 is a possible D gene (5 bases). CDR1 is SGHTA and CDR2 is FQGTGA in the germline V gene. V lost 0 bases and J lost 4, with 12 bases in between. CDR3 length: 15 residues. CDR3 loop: CASSLTVGVGETQYF. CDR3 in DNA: TGTGCCAGCAGCTTAACTGTAGGGGTCGGAGAGACCCAGTACTTC.

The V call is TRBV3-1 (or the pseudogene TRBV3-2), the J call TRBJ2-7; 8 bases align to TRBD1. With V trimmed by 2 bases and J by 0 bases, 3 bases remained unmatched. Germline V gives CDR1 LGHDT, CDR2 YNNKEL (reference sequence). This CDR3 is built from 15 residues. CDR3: CASSQQQGVSYEQYF. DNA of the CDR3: TGTGCCAGCAGCCAACAACAGGGGGTCTCCTACGAGCAGTACTTC.